This T cell receptor (beta chain) was captured in a study of blood T cell repertoires in COVID-19. Study details: Spain, Italy and the United States supplied samples that represented acute and convalescent COVID-19. Sources were T cells, B-cell-depleted T cells, or PBMCs; the material itself was cDNA or gDNA.

Germline-derived CDR1 and CDR2 are SGHRS and YFSETQ. With V trimmed by 4 bases and J by 5 bases, 8 bases remained unmatched. The CDR3 totals 15 residues. As handled by the study authors: Estimation of nucleated cell counts relied on the amplification of reference gene primers. Clones were sequenced by immunoSEQ multiplex PCR, and TCRdb holds only the in-frame ones, with some missing. V and J calls and clone size come straight from that table; D and trimming were deduced from the DNA. Here the sample spans roughly 200,000 clones, more than 75% being singletons. The Seattle site enrolled patients during active infection and followed them longitudinally.

Sequencing input: peripheral blood. This chain connects TRBV5-1 to TRBJ2-5; TRBD1 agrees at 10 bases. The TCR was taken from a person aged 65 to 79 with COVID-19, enrolled during active disease. The DNA of the CDR3 is TGCGCCAGCAGCCCGTCGACAGGGGGCGCGGAGACCCAGTACTTC. It encodes CASSPSTGGAETQYF.